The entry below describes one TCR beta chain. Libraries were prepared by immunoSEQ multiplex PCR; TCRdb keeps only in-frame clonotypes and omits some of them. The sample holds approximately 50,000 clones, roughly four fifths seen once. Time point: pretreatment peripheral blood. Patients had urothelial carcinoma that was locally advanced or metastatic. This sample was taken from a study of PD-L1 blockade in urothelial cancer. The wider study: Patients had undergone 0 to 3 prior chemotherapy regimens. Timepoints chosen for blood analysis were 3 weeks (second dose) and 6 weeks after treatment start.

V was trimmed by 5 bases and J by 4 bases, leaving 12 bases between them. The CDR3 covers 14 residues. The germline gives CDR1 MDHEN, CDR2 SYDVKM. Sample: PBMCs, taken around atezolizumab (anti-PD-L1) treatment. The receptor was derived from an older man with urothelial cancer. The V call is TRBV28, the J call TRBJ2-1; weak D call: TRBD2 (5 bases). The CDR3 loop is CASSQRRLYNEQFF. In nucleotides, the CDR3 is TGTGCCAGCAGTCAGCGGCGCCTTTACAATGAGCAGTTCTTC.